This TCR beta chain was found in a study of CD8 T cells in Susac syndrome. Study-level background: Among the Susac syndrome patients sequenced, 5 or 6 had active disease and about eight were in remission.

Comment on this clonotype: Its target is unknown.

The RNA input was roughly 0.45 to 1 ug, and it was reverse transcribed with random hexamers. TCRdb passed the immunoSEQ multiplex PCR reads through MiXCR, listing each CDR3 protein once. The table shows 95,000 to 150,000 distinct CDR3 sequences, with nearly 96% occurring only once. CDR1 is MGHDK, CDR2 SYGVNS, per germline. The trim removed 6 bases at V and 5 bases at J, leaving 8 bases unmatched. The length of the CDR3 is 14 residues. Study-wide points: It was acknowledged in the study that the number of individuals who were included in its TCR sequencing and HLA analysis was relatively small.

The authors carried out high-throughput sequencing of TCR beta. They applied it to CD8+ and CD4+ T cells obtained from blood. FACS enriched CD8+ TEMRA cells, while bulk CD8+ and CD4+ were negatively isolated. The sample comprised CD4+ T cells from PBMCs. The receptor comes from a human donor with Susac syndrome. The rearrangement uses TRBV25-1 and TRBJ2-5; 8 positions match TRBD2. CDR3 in DNA: TGTGCCAGCAGAGGGACTAGGAGAGCGGAGACCCAGTACTTC. It encodes CASRGTRRAETQYF.